The clone carrying this TCR beta chain was seen ten or more times. In TCRdb, the 5' RACE reads were re-called with MiXCR into one record per CDR3 protein. The sample shows roughly 470,000 distinct CDR3 sequences, roughly an eighth of them seen only once. These data belong to a study of identical twins. V dropped 0 bases and J dropped 4 bases, with 8 bases sitting between them. The CDR3 covers 14 residues. Germline V lookup: CDR1 SGHRS, CDR2 YFSETQ. Separately, the same data were catalogued under a study of yellow fever vaccine responses in identical twins.

J is TRBJ2-1 and V is TRBV5-1; no reliable D call. The sequence derives from a woman younger than 35 in good health. The sequencing input was CD4+ T cells sorted from blood. CDR3 sequence: CASSLASLYNEQFF. CDR3 sequence (DNA): TGCGCCAGCAGCTTGGCCAGCCTGTACAATGAGCAGTTCTTC.